Listed below are T cell receptor beta chains from one sample, sequenced in a study of blood T cell repertoires in COVID-19. Profiling relied on immunoSEQ multiplex PCR, and the TCRdb table lists in-frame clones only, not all of them. The data hold 150,000 to 200,000 clones, with approximately 83% observed a single time. The sample consisted of peripheral blood. The receptors here all came from a man aged 50-60 years with active or convalescent COVID-19. CDR3s leave out the opening cysteine and the closing phenylalanine or tryptophan.

TRBJ1-4 14 TRBV10-2 ASSEAMRAGGEKLF
TRBJ2-5 10 TRBV10-3 AISESRQGQY
TRBJ1-5 13 TRBV6-5 ASARKGPSNQPQH
TRBJ2-7 13 TRBV7-6 ASSLRTGASYEQY
TRBJ2-3 10 TRBV5-6 ASSFPADTQY
TRBJ1-5 13 TRBV6-5 ASSYSAYSNQPQH
TRBJ1-2 9 TRBV19 ASHNNYGYT
TRBJ1-4 13 TRBV6-1 ASSDGQATNEKLF
TRBJ2-1 13 TRBV6-1 ASSDFTGVPNEQF
TRBJ2-5 13 TRBV15 ATSPGTVFQETQY
TRBJ2-1 9 TRBV6-5 ASSQDNEQF
TRBJ1-1 13 TRBV18 ASSPITGVDTEAF
TRBJ2-4 13 TRBV6-4 ASSEFSGGENIQY
TRBJ1-1 13 TRBV11-2 ASTLDSLMNTEAF
TRBJ1-2 13 TRBV7-9 ASSLDGSSNYGYT
TRBJ1-5 13 TRBV20-1 SASKGHVSNQPQH
TRBJ2-2 13 TRBV6-5 ASSYVGGFTGELF
TRBJ2-7 14 TRBV28 ASGNPMGGTAYEQY
TRBJ1-1 12 TRBV3-1/TRBV3-2 ASSQDRGNTEAF
TRBJ1-5 11 TRBV19 ASSIVNNQPQH
TRBJ2-7 12 TRBV11-2 ASSLARTDYEQY
TRBJ1-1 14 TRBV4-3 ASSQDPRQVNTEAF
TRBJ2-3 13 TRBV5-4 ASSSRAGGTDTQY
TRBJ2-1 13 TRBV9 ASSVDPSGNNEQF
TRBJ1-5 11 TRBV7-2 ASSSQGDQPQH
TRBJ2-3 11 TRBV9 ASSATSTDTQY
TRBJ1-2 14 TRBV6-1 ASSEARGGSNYGYT
TRBJ1-2 11 TRBV12-3/TRBV12-4 ASSFGQLYGYT
TRBJ1-2 12 TRBV7-2 ASSDRTGNYGYT
TRBJ1-5 14 TRBV7-2 ASSPGGRDYNQPQH
TRBJ1-2 10 TRBV29-1 SVVTGEDGYT
TRBJ2-1 13 TRBV25-1 ASSERDSAYNEQF
TRBJ1-2 10 TRBV29-1 SVEEGGYGYT
TRBJ1-5 13 TRBV10-3 AISEADGGYQPQH
TRBJ1-1 14 TRBV15 ATSRDAGASNTEAF
TRBJ1-4 14 TRBV7-9 ASSSGTLATNEKLF
TRBJ2-5 12 TRBV4-1 ASSPGLEQTAQY
TRBJ2-5 15 TRBV4-1 ASSQEDPWELQETQY
TRBJ1-1 12 TRBV5-1 ASSLRHRDTEAF
TRBJ1-1 12 TRBV30 AWIPGQGNTEAF
TRBJ2-1 12 TRBV7-9 ASSLGQGDNEQF
TRBJ2-6 13 TRBV2 ASREAGAGANVLT
TRBJ2-7 12 TRBV19 ASRGQGASYEQY
TRBJ1-1 10 TRBV5-1 ASSPGNTEAF
TRBJ2-5 15 TRBV24-1 ATSDLLTGGVGETQY